This entry describes one T cell receptor beta chain. Antigen specificity is unknown. Library preparation tagged each individual cDNA molecule with a unique molecular identifier. TCRdb redid the calling of the RACE reads with MiXCR, one entry per CDR3 protein. The sample carries 180,000 or so distinct CDR3 sequences, around 25% recorded once. The time point denotes: patch test 3, about 24 weeks after DPC sensitization. Indicated treatment: therapeutic diphenylcyclopropenone sensitization with weekly scalp DPC. Unseparated into fractions, whole blood served as the source from which total RNA was extracted. The data derive from a study of human T cells and chemical hapten exposure. Study in general: All through the approximately 22-week study, the scalp of each patient received diphenylcyclopropenone doses weekly.

Overall study results and limits: The study found that DPC sensitization did not change TCRs above 1 in 1000 frequency.

This CDR3 contains 15 residues. Germline-derived CDR1 and CDR2 are MNHEY and SVGAGI. The ends were cut back, 2 bases at V and 5 bases at J, with 16 bases in the middle. This chain links TRBV6-5 with TRBJ2-7; TRBD2 might be the D (6 bases). The sequence derives from a woman aged 40 to 50 with alopecia areata. Some clones in this sample may be carry-over from other donors' samples. This sample comprised whole blood, obtained in connection with sensitization to the hapten diphenylcyclopropenone (DPC). The CDR3 nucleotides read TGTGCCAGCAGTTACCCCGCGGGAACCCTCAACGAGCAGTACTTC. This translates into CASSYPAGTLNEQYF.